This paragraph covers one T cell receptor beta chain sequence. Its antigen is unknown. Sequencing was performed with immunoSEQ multiplex PCR; in TCRdb, only in-frame clones are kept and a portion is missing. The sample has about 8,900 clones; around 83% are singletons. This record belongs to a study of chemoradiotherapy in HPV16-positive cancers. Study-wide findings and caveats: The functional HPV-specific definition rests on just a couple of HPV16-positive patients.

Over chemoradiotherapy, repertoires were sampled more than once. The receptor was derived from a human donor with HPV-associated anogenital cancer. The sequenced sample was tumor tissue, obtained from a patient who underwent chemoradiotherapy.

Here the CDR3 reads CASSLAPGGLNEQYF. In nucleotides, the CDR3 is TGTGCCAGCAGCCTCGCTCCGGGAGGCTTGAACGAGCAGTACTTC. The genes are TRBV5-6 and TRBJ2-7, with 7 bases aligning to TRBD2. J lost 5 bases, V lost 4 bases, and 12 bases had no gene match. Germline loops: CDR1 SGHDT, CDR2 YYEEEE. This CDR3 is 15 amino acids long. Based on the CDR3 plus reference TRBV5-6 and TRBJ2-7, the full variable domain is DAGVTQSPTHLIKTRGQQVTLRCSPKSGHDTVSWYQQALGQGPQFIFQYYEEEERQRGNFPDRFSGHQFPNYSSELNVNALLLGDSALYLCASSLAPGGLNEQYFGPGTRLTVT.